This T cell receptor (beta chain) was observed in a study of shared clonotypes between healthy human individuals. The V and J ends lost 11 bases and 0 bases respectively, with 14 bases between them. This CDR3 is built from 13 residues. Germline assignment: CDR1 MNHEY and CDR2 SVGAGI. Profiling relied on immunoSEQ multiplex PCR, and the TCRdb table lists in-frame clones only, not all of them. The sample has about 490,000 clones, approximately 82% seen once. Each donor was a Caucasian adult residing in Nashville, Tennessee. Sequencing input: PBMCs. The chain employs TRBV6-5 and TRBJ2-7; D might be TRBD2 (5 bases). This TCR was sampled from a woman aged 40 to 50 in good health. Some clones in this sample may be carry-over from other donors' samples. CDR3 sequence (DNA): TGTGCCCCCTATGTCGGACTCTCCTACGAGCAGTACTTC. Protein: CAPYVGLSYEQYF.